These T cell receptor beta chains were read from a single sample in a study of blood T cell repertoires in COVID-19. The protocol was immunoSEQ multiplex PCR, while the TCRdb copy is restricted to in-frame clones and leaves out a portion. The sample comprises more than 85,000 clones, 88% of which are singletons, and 5.5% to 8% rests with the top ten. The sequenced sample consisted of peripheral blood. The receptor source for this set is a woman aged 55-69 years with acute or convalescent COVID-19. The CDR3 runs from the conserved cysteine through the conserved F or W. Each record gives: D gene, J gene, clone size, V gene, CDR3 protein, CDR3 DNA. D genes are given only for firm matches. Clone size, where shown, is once, few, many, or a class for clones that have expanded.

D gene: NA
J gene: TRBJ1-1
clone size: NA
V gene: TRBV3-1/TRBV3-2
CDR3 protein: CASSQGTETAFF
CDR3 DNA: TGTGCCAGCAGCCAAGGGACAGAGACAGCTTTCTTT

D gene: TRBD2
J gene: TRBJ2-5
clone size: NA
V gene: TRBV9
CDR3 protein: CASTWGGRSDETQYF
CDR3 DNA: TGTGCCAGCACGTGGGGCGGGAGGTCCGACGAGACCCAGTACTTC

D gene: TRBD1
J gene: TRBJ1-3
clone size: NA
V gene: TRBV4-1
CDR3 protein: CASSQDGRGLVGNTIYF
CDR3 DNA: TGCGCCAGCAGCCAAGATGGCAGGGGGCTTGTTGGAAACACCATATATTTT

D gene: TRBD1
J gene: TRBJ2-2
clone size: NA
V gene: TRBV6-5
CDR3 protein: CASRVDRVNSGELFF
CDR3 DNA: TGTGCCAGCAGGGTGGACAGGGTTAATTCCGGGGAGCTGTTTTTT

D gene: TRBD1
J gene: TRBJ1-2
clone size: once
V gene: TRBV9
CDR3 protein: CASSVGPGQVYGYTF
CDR3 DNA: TGTGCCAGCAGCGTAGGCCCCGGACAGGTCTATGGCTACACCTTC

D gene: TRBD2
J gene: TRBJ2-3
clone size: NA
V gene: TRBV25-1
CDR3 protein: CASKGAGSSTDTQYF
CDR3 DNA: TGTGCCAGCAAGGGAGCGGGATCTAGCACAGATACGCAGTATTTT

D gene: NA
J gene: TRBJ1-3
clone size: once
V gene: TRBV2
CDR3 protein: CASKRSLPSSGNTIYF
CDR3 DNA: TGTGCCAGCAAACGGTCTCTGCCTAGCTCTGGAAACACCATATATTTT

D gene: TRBD2
J gene: TRBJ2-7
clone size: NA
V gene: TRBV7-9
CDR3 protein: CASSLVLAGGMFSYEQYF
CDR3 DNA: TGTGCCAGCAGCTTAGTCCTAGCGGGAGGAATGTTCTCCTACGAGCAGTACTTC

D gene: NA
J gene: TRBJ1-1
clone size: NA
V gene: TRBV19
CDR3 protein: CASSPPRGSWTEAFF
CDR3 DNA: TGTGCCAGTAGTCCCCCCCGGGGGTCATGGACTGAAGCTTTCTTT

D gene: TRBD1
J gene: TRBJ2-1
clone size: NA
V gene: TRBV5-1
CDR3 protein: CASSSGTGGDEQFF
CDR3 DNA: TGCGCCAGCAGCTCCGGGACAGGGGGGGATGAGCAGTTCTTC

D gene: NA
J gene: TRBJ1-1
clone size: NA
V gene: TRBV3-1/TRBV3-2
CDR3 protein: CASRAQGNTEAFF
CDR3 DNA: TGTGCCAGTAGAGCCCAGGGGAACACTGAAGCTTTCTTT

D gene: NA
J gene: TRBJ2-3
clone size: NA
V gene: TRBV18
CDR3 protein: CASSPSASTADTQYF
CDR3 DNA: TGTGCCAGCTCACCAAGTGCCTCCACGGCAGATACGCAGTATTTT

D gene: NA
J gene: TRBJ1-1
clone size: NA
V gene: TRBV28
CDR3 protein: CASSPPAGMGTEAFF
CDR3 DNA: TGTGCCAGCAGTCCCCCCGCAGGGATGGGAACTGAAGCTTTCTTT

D gene: NA
J gene: TRBJ1-2
clone size: NA
V gene: TRBV11-3
CDR3 protein: CASSLDRGDYGYTF
CDR3 DNA: TGTGCCAGCAGCTTAGACAGGGGAGACTATGGCTACACCTTC

D gene: NA
J gene: TRBJ2-5
clone size: NA
V gene: TRBV5-1
CDR3 protein: CASSWTTGREETQYF
CDR3 DNA: TGCGCCAGCAGCTGGACCACAGGGCGGGAGGAGACCCAGTACTTC

D gene: TRBD1
J gene: TRBJ1-5
clone size: NA
V gene: TRBV5-8
CDR3 protein: CASSLRDSYSNQPQHF
CDR3 DNA: TGTGCCAGCAGTCTTAGGGACAGCTATAGCAATCAGCCCCAGCATTTT

D gene: NA
J gene: TRBJ2-2
clone size: few
V gene: TRBV7-3
CDR3 protein: CASSTIPGTGELFF
CDR3 DNA: TGTGCCAGCAGCACCATTCCCGGGACCGGGGAGCTGTTTTTT

D gene: TRBD2
J gene: TRBJ2-5
clone size: NA
V gene: TRBV27
CDR3 protein: CASSFSAGVDMGHQYF
CDR3 DNA: TGTGCCAGCAGTTTTTCAGCGGGAGTGGACATGGGTCACCAGTACTTC

D gene: NA
J gene: TRBJ2-1
clone size: NA
V gene: TRBV5-4
CDR3 protein: CASSLGGLSVGEQFF
CDR3 DNA: TGTGCCAGCAGCTTGGGGGGGCTTAGCGTCGGTGAGCAGTTCTTC

D gene: NA
J gene: TRBJ2-1
clone size: NA
V gene: TRBV24-1
CDR3 protein: CATSDLNTREYNEQFF
CDR3 DNA: TGTGCCACCAGTGATTTGAATACGAGAGAGTACAATGAGCAGTTCTTC

D gene: NA
J gene: TRBJ2-2
clone size: NA
V gene: TRBV5-1
CDR3 protein: CASRTGNTGELFF
CDR3 DNA: TGCGCCAGCAGAACAGGGAACACCGGGGAGCTGTTTTTT

D gene: TRBD2
J gene: TRBJ2-3
clone size: NA
V gene: TRBV24-1
CDR3 protein: CATALAGGTDTQYF
CDR3 DNA: TGTGCCACCGCACTAGCGGGAGGCACAGATACGCAGTATTTT

D gene: NA
J gene: TRBJ2-5
clone size: once
V gene: TRBV28
CDR3 protein: CASLDQFGEGTQYF
CDR3 DNA: TGTGCCAGCTTGGACCAGTTCGGGGAAGGGACCCAGTACTTC

D gene: TRBD2
J gene: TRBJ2-5
clone size: NA
V gene: TRBV5-6
CDR3 protein: CASSFGGGETQYF
CDR3 DNA: TGTGCCAGCAGCTTCGGCGGGGGGGAGACCCAGTACTTC

D gene: TRBD2
J gene: TRBJ2-1
clone size: NA
V gene: TRBV24-1
CDR3 protein: CATSDPGTSGSLYNEQFF
CDR3 DNA: TGTGCCACCAGTGATCCGGGGACTAGCGGGAGCCTCTACAATGAGCAGTTCTTC

D gene: NA
J gene: TRBJ2-2
clone size: NA
V gene: TRBV5-6
CDR3 protein: CASSMVGTSRTGELFF
CDR3 DNA: TGTGCCAGCAGCATGGTGGGGACAAGTCGAACCGGGGAGCTGTTTTTT

D gene: TRBD1
J gene: TRBJ1-3
clone size: NA
V gene: TRBV10-3
CDR3 protein: CAISDMGQNSGNTIYF
CDR3 DNA: TGTGCCATCAGTGATATGGGACAGAACTCTGGAAACACCATATATTTT

D gene: NA
J gene: TRBJ2-7
clone size: NA
V gene: TRBV3-1/TRBV3-2
CDR3 protein: CASSPTFQGYYEQYF
CDR3 DNA: TGTGCCAGCAGCCCCACATTCCAGGGGTACTACGAGCAGTACTTC

D gene: TRBD2
J gene: TRBJ2-2
clone size: NA
V gene: TRBV28
CDR3 protein: CASSTPGGADTGELFF
CDR3 DNA: TGTGCCAGCAGTACCCCGGGGGGGGCGGACACCGGGGAGCTGTTTTTT

D gene: NA
J gene: TRBJ2-5
clone size: NA
V gene: TRBV7-2
CDR3 protein: CASSLERWGLPQETQYF
CDR3 DNA: TGTGCCAGCAGCTTAGAGCGGTGGGGATTGCCCCAAGAGACCCAGTACTTC

D gene: TRBD1
J gene: TRBJ1-5
clone size: NA
V gene: TRBV4-1
CDR3 protein: CASSQEGFGTGKNNQPQHF
CDR3 DNA: TGCGCCAGCAGCCAAGAAGGATTTGGGACAGGGAAAAATAATCAGCCCCAGCATTTT

D gene: TRBD2
J gene: TRBJ2-1
clone size: NA
V gene: TRBV7-8
CDR3 protein: CASSLEAPGLATHNEQFF
CDR3 DNA: TGTGCCAGCAGCTTAGAGGCTCCGGGACTAGCGACCCACAATGAGCAGTTCTTC

D gene: NA
J gene: TRBJ1-2
clone size: NA
V gene: TRBV19
CDR3 protein: CASSEVWAGDDYGYTF
CDR3 DNA: TGTGCCAGTAGTGAGGTATGGGCAGGGGACGACTATGGCTACACCTTC

D gene: TRBD1
J gene: TRBJ1-5
clone size: NA
V gene: TRBV6-5
CDR3 protein: CASRKGQDNQPQHF
CDR3 DNA: TGTGCCAGCAGAAAGGGACAGGATAATCAGCCCCAGCATTTT

D gene: NA
J gene: TRBJ2-1
clone size: NA
V gene: TRBV3-1/TRBV3-2
CDR3 protein: CASSQPTGEQFF
CDR3 DNA: TGTGCCAGCAGCCAACCGACGGGGGAGCAGTTCTTC

D gene: TRBD2
J gene: TRBJ2-2
clone size: NA
V gene: TRBV19
CDR3 protein: CASSETGGAGELFF
CDR3 DNA: TGTGCCAGTAGTGAGACGGGAGGGGCCGGGGAGCTGTTTTTT

D gene: TRBD1
J gene: TRBJ1-4
clone size: NA
V gene: TRBV27
CDR3 protein: CASSPSGTGGYEKLFF
CDR3 DNA: TGTGCCAGCAGTCCTTCCGGGACAGGGGGCTACGAAAAACTGTTTTTT

D gene: NA
J gene: TRBJ1-1
clone size: NA
V gene: TRBV18
CDR3 protein: CASSPPVRGGTEAFF
CDR3 DNA: TGTGCCAGCTCACCACCGGTAAGGGGAGGCACTGAAGCTTTCTTT

D gene: TRBD1
J gene: TRBJ2-3
clone size: NA
V gene: TRBV5-1
CDR3 protein: CASSLMTGGTDTQYF
CDR3 DNA: TGCGCCAGCAGCCTCATGACAGGGGGCACCGATACGCAGTATTTT